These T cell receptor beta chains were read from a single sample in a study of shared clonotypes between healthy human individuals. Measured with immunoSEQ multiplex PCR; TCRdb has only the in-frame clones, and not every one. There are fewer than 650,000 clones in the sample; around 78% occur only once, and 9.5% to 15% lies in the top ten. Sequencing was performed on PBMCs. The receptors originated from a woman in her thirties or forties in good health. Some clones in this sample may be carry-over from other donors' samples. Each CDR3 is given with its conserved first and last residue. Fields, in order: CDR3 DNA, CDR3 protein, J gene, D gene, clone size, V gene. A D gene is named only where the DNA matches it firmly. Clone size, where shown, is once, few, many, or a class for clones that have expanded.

CDR3 DNA: TGTGCCAGCAGTCTTCAACCAAGAAACAGGGCTACGCAGTATTTT
CDR3 protein: CASSLQPRNRATQYF
J gene: TRBJ2-3
D gene: NA
clone size: NA
V gene: TRBV6-5

CDR3 DNA: TGTGCCAGCAGCCGCAGGGAAGGCGGGGAGCTGTTTTTT
CDR3 protein: CASSRREGGELFF
J gene: TRBJ2-2
D gene: NA
clone size: once
V gene: TRBV7-9

CDR3 DNA: TGCGCCAGCAGCTTCGGACAGGAGTTATTTAAGTATCGAGACGTTAACACTGAAGCTTTCTTT
CDR3 protein: CASSFGQELFKYRDVNTEAFF
J gene: TRBJ1-1
D gene: TRBD1
clone size: NA
V gene: TRBV5-1

CDR3 DNA: TGTGCCAGCAGCTTTTCCAGGTCATCCTACGAGCAGTACTTC
CDR3 protein: CASSFSRSSYEQYF
J gene: TRBJ2-7
D gene: NA
clone size: few
V gene: TRBV7-9

CDR3 DNA: TGTGCCAGCAGCCCCGGACTAGCGGGAGGCCAGACGCAGTATTTT
CDR3 protein: CASSPGLAGGQTQYF
J gene: TRBJ2-3
D gene: TRBD2
clone size: NA
V gene: TRBV7-2

CDR3 DNA: TGTGCCAGCAGCTTAGTGGGTACAGCCGGCCAGGGGACCCAGTACTTC
CDR3 protein: CASSLVGTAGQGTQYF
J gene: TRBJ2-5
D gene: NA
clone size: once
V gene: TRBV7-2

CDR3 DNA: TGTGCCAGTAGTTCGCGGCCTGAGGGGAGTGAGCAGTTCTTC
CDR3 protein: CASSSRPEGSEQFF
J gene: TRBJ2-1
D gene: NA
clone size: once
V gene: TRBV19

CDR3 DNA: TGTGCCAGCAGCTACACCGCGCCAGGGGTTAGGGTCTTC
CDR3 protein: CASSYTAPGVRVF
J gene: TRBJ2-4
D gene: NA
clone size: NA
V gene: TRBV6-6

CDR3 DNA: TGCGCCAGCAGCCCCTCTCTCAGCGGACTAAACACCGGGGAGCTGTTTTTT
CDR3 protein: CASSPSLSGLNTGELFF
J gene: TRBJ2-2
D gene: NA
clone size: NA
V gene: TRBV4-1

CDR3 DNA: TGCGCCAGCAGCCAAGATAGCCCCGAACTAGCGGACAATGAGCAGTTCTTC
CDR3 protein: CASSQDSPELADNEQFF
J gene: TRBJ2-1
D gene: TRBD2
clone size: many
V gene: TRBV4-3

CDR3 DNA: TGTGCCAGCAGCGTGACAGGCCCCGGGGAGCTGTTTTTT
CDR3 protein: CASSVTGPGELFF
J gene: TRBJ2-2
D gene: NA
clone size: NA
V gene: TRBV7-7

CDR3 DNA: TGTGCCAGCAGCTACCGAGTACCCCTAGCGGGAGCCGCTAAGTCCTACGAGCAGTACTTC
CDR3 protein: CASSYRVPLAGAAKSYEQYF
J gene: TRBJ2-7
D gene: TRBD2
clone size: many
V gene: TRBV27

CDR3 DNA: TGTGCCAGCAGCCGTGGGACCCTTCAAGCTTTCTTT
CDR3 protein: CASSRGTLQAFF
J gene: TRBJ1-1
D gene: NA
clone size: NA
V gene: TRBV11-2

CDR3 DNA: TGTGCCAGCACAGCTGGGGGCCTCTCGAAGGAGCAGTACTTC
CDR3 protein: CASTAGGLSKEQYF
J gene: TRBJ2-7
D gene: NA
clone size: NA
V gene: TRBV28

CDR3 DNA: TGTGCCAGCAGCGTAAACCTCCAGGGAAACACCATATATTTT
CDR3 protein: CASSVNLQGNTIYF
J gene: TRBJ1-3
D gene: NA
clone size: NA
V gene: TRBV11-2

CDR3 DNA: TGTGCCAGCAGCAAAGGCCCTATCTCCTACAATGAGCAGTTCTTC
CDR3 protein: CASSKGPISYNEQFF
J gene: TRBJ2-1
D gene: NA
clone size: NA
V gene: TRBV7-9

CDR3 DNA: TGTGCCAGTAGTATCCCAGGGATGAGCACTGAAGCTTTCTTT
CDR3 protein: CASSIPGMSTEAFF
J gene: TRBJ1-1
D gene: NA
clone size: NA
V gene: TRBV19

CDR3 DNA: TGTGCCAGCAGCCAAATGACAGGGGCGGCAGATACGCAGTATTTT
CDR3 protein: CASSQMTGAADTQYF
J gene: TRBJ2-3
D gene: TRBD1
clone size: NA
V gene: TRBV5-6

CDR3 DNA: TGTGCCAGCAGTGAATTGGACAGGGAAGTGATAAGTCAGCCCCAGCATTTT
CDR3 protein: CASSELDREVISQPQHF
J gene: TRBJ1-5
D gene: TRBD1
clone size: NA
V gene: TRBV6-1

CDR3 DNA: TGTGCCAGCAAAGGGGACAGCTACGAGCAGTACTTC
CDR3 protein: CASKGDSYEQYF
J gene: TRBJ2-7
D gene: TRBD1
clone size: NA
V gene: TRBV28

CDR3 DNA: TGCAGTGGAGGGGGCGCGGAGACCCAGTACTTC
CDR3 protein: CSGGGAETQYF
J gene: TRBJ2-5
D gene: TRBD1
clone size: NA
V gene: TRBV20-1

CDR3 DNA: TGTGCCAGCAGCGCCTCCGGGACAGGGAGAGAGACCCAGTACTTC
CDR3 protein: CASSASGTGRETQYF
J gene: TRBJ2-5
D gene: TRBD1
clone size: NA
V gene: TRBV11-3

CDR3 DNA: TGTGCCAGCAGTTCCCGACAGGGAGGCGGTAATGAAAAACTGTTTTTT
CDR3 protein: CASSSRQGGGNEKLFF
J gene: TRBJ1-4
D gene: TRBD1
clone size: once
V gene: TRBV6-5

CDR3 DNA: TGTGCCAGTAGACCGGGACTAGCGGGAGCATTTGCCAACGAGCAGTACTTC
CDR3 protein: CASRPGLAGAFANEQYF
J gene: TRBJ2-7
D gene: TRBD2
clone size: NA
V gene: TRBV19

CDR3 DNA: TGTGCCAGCAGCCAAGGGTTGGAAGAGACCCAGTACTTC
CDR3 protein: CASSQGLEETQYF
J gene: TRBJ2-5
D gene: NA
clone size: NA
V gene: TRBV14

CDR3 DNA: TGCGCCAGCAGAAATTGGACAGGACCCACGAACTATGGCTACACCTTC
CDR3 protein: CASRNWTGPTNYGYTF
J gene: TRBJ1-2
D gene: TRBD1
clone size: NA
V gene: TRBV4-1

CDR3 DNA: TGCGCCAGCAGCTTTAAGGGACAGCAAGAGACCCAGTACTTC
CDR3 protein: CASSFKGQQETQYF
J gene: TRBJ2-5
D gene: TRBD1
clone size: few
V gene: TRBV5-1

CDR3 DNA: TGTGCCAGCAGCCTAGTATTGAACACTGAAGCTTTCTTT
CDR3 protein: CASSLVLNTEAFF
J gene: TRBJ1-1
D gene: NA
clone size: NA
V gene: TRBV4-2

CDR3 DNA: TGCAGCGTTACGGGGGCGACTGAAGCTTTCTTT
CDR3 protein: CSVTGATEAFF
J gene: TRBJ1-1
D gene: NA
clone size: NA
V gene: TRBV29-1

CDR3 DNA: TGTGCCAGCAGTTACTCCTCAGGGGGTGCGGACGAGCAGTACTTC
CDR3 protein: CASSYSSGGADEQYF
J gene: TRBJ2-7
D gene: TRBD1
clone size: few
V gene: TRBV6-5

CDR3 DNA: TGTGCCACCAAAGTGAGGGGGCAGGGCACAGATACGCAGTATTTT
CDR3 protein: CATKVRGQGTDTQYF
J gene: TRBJ2-3
D gene: NA
clone size: NA
V gene: TRBV21-1

CDR3 DNA: TGTGCCAGTAGTACCTCGGAGGGCCGGTACGAGCAGTACTTC
CDR3 protein: CASSTSEGRYEQYF
J gene: TRBJ2-7
D gene: NA
clone size: NA
V gene: TRBV19

CDR3 DNA: TGTGCCAGCAGCTACCAAGGGAGGGGTGAGCAGTTCTTC
CDR3 protein: CASSYQGRGEQFF
J gene: TRBJ2-1
D gene: TRBD2
clone size: NA
V gene: TRBV5-4

CDR3 DNA: TGTGCCAGCACCTGGGGGAGGAACGAGCAGTACTTC
CDR3 protein: CASTWGRNEQYF
J gene: TRBJ2-7
D gene: NA
clone size: NA
V gene: TRBV2

CDR3 DNA: TGCGCCAGCAGCTTGGGTGGCAGGGCAGTACACGAGCAGTACTTC
CDR3 protein: CASSLGGRAVHEQYF
J gene: TRBJ2-7
D gene: NA
clone size: once
V gene: TRBV5-1

CDR3 DNA: TGTGCCAGCAGTTATAATCAGGCGGGTGAAGCCTTCTTT
CDR3 protein: CASSYNQAGEAFF
J gene: TRBJ1-1
D gene: NA
clone size: NA
V gene: TRBV27

CDR3 DNA: TGTGCCAGCAGCTTAAACAGGGCAGGCGAGCAGTACTTC
CDR3 protein: CASSLNRAGEQYF
J gene: TRBJ2-7
D gene: NA
clone size: NA
V gene: TRBV11-3

CDR3 DNA: TGTGCCAGCAGTTTATATCCCCGGGGGAGCTATGGCTACACCTTC
CDR3 protein: CASSLYPRGSYGYTF
J gene: TRBJ1-2
D gene: NA
clone size: NA
V gene: TRBV27

CDR3 DNA: TGTGCCAGCACTAGCCGAAAGACCCAGTACTTC
CDR3 protein: CASTSRKTQYF
J gene: TRBJ2-5
D gene: NA
clone size: once
V gene: TRBV2

CDR3 DNA: TGTGCCAGCAGTTACGACAGGGACCAAGAGACCCAGTACTTC
CDR3 protein: CASSYDRDQETQYF
J gene: TRBJ2-5
D gene: TRBD1
clone size: NA
V gene: TRBV6-5

CDR3 DNA: TGCAGCGGAAGGGAGGTAGGTGAGCAGTTCTTC
CDR3 protein: CSGREVGEQFF
J gene: TRBJ2-1
D gene: NA
clone size: NA
V gene: TRBV29-1

CDR3 DNA: TGTGCCAGCAGCTTCCTAAGGACTAGCGGGCTCACAGATACGCAGTATTTT
CDR3 protein: CASSFLRTSGLTDTQYF
J gene: TRBJ2-3
D gene: TRBD2
clone size: NA
V gene: TRBV7-9